Listed below are T cell receptor beta chains from one sample, sequenced in a study of blood T cell repertoires in COVID-19. Measured with immunoSEQ multiplex PCR; TCRdb has only the in-frame clones, and not every one. The sample includes around 100,000 clones, roughly 72% seen only once; the top ten take 5% to 6.5%. The sequenced material came from peripheral blood. These receptors originate from an elderly man with acute or convalescent COVID-19. The CDR3 runs from the conserved cysteine through the conserved F or W. D genes are given only for firm matches. Size is stated for part of the rows, as once, few or many counts, or as a class when the clone is expanded.

clone size	D gene	V gene	J gene	CDR3 protein	CDR3 DNA
few	-	TRBV27	TRBJ1-2	CASSSSGGGLGYTF	TGTGCCAGCAGTTCATCCGGAGGAGGTCTGGGCTACACCTTC
-	-	TRBV6-5	TRBJ2-2	CASTLRGRATGELFF	TGTGCCAGCACCCTCCGCGGCAGGGCCACCGGGGAGCTGTTTTTT
-	TRBD1	TRBV6-5	TRBJ2-1	CASSYNLQGANEQFF	TGTGCCAGCAGTTACAACTTACAGGGGGCCAATGAGCAGTTCTTC
once	TRBD1	TRBV6-2/TRBV6-3	TRBJ2-7	CASSRLHFGTATYEQYF	TGTGCCAGCAGTCGCCTTCATTTCGGGACAGCTACCTACGAGCAGTACTTC
-	-	TRBV5-6	TRBJ2-3	CASSRGGTDTQYF	TGTGCCAGCAGCAGAGGAGGCACAGATACGCAGTATTTT
once	TRBD1	TRBV28	TRBJ2-7	CASRRQGLEEQYF	TGTGCCAGCAGAAGACAGGGATTAGAAGAGCAGTACTTC
-	-	TRBV18	TRBJ2-2	CASSPDLDTLYTGELFF	TGTGCCAGCTCACCAGATTTGGACACCTTATACACCGGGGAGCTGTTTTTT
-	TRBD1	TRBV7-9	TRBJ1-5	CASSPTGVEQPQHF	TGTGCCAGCAGCCCGACAGGGGTGGAACAGCCCCAGCATTTT
-	-	TRBV2	TRBJ1-5	CASSEAFGQGNVPQHF	TGTGCCAGCAGTGAAGCGTTTGGGCAGGGAAACGTGCCCCAGCATTTT
-	-	TRBV5-6	TRBJ1-1	CASSLVRGTEAFF	TGTGCCAGCAGCTTGGTCCGGGGGACTGAAGCTTTCTTT
-	TRBD1	TRBV30	TRBJ2-5	CALERIGPPADRGGETQYF	TGTGCCCTCGAAAGGATCGGACCCCCGGCGGACAGGGGTGGCGAGACCCAGTACTTC
-	-	TRBV6-5	TRBJ2-1	CASSNRANEQFF	TGTGCCAGCAGCAACAGGGCAAATGAGCAGTTCTTC
-	TRBD2	TRBV7-9	TRBJ2-3	CASSLTSGQTDTQYF	TGTGCCAGCAGCTTAACTAGCGGCCAGACAGATACGCAGTATTTT
-	-	TRBV5-1	TRBJ2-7	CASSSTTSSYEQYF	TGCGCCAGCAGCTCGACGACAAGCTCCTACGAGCAGTACTTC
-	TRBD2	TRBV5-6	TRBJ2-3	CASSARGTSGFTDTQYF	TGTGCCAGCAGCGCGAGAGGGACTAGCGGGTTCACAGATACGCAGTATTTT
few	-	TRBV30	TRBJ2-3	CAWIKRGTDTQYF	TGTGCCTGGATAAAGCGGGGCACAGATACGCAGTATTTT
-	-	TRBV20-1	TRBJ2-1	CSALRGPEQFF	TGCAGTGCTTTGCGGGGGCCCGAGCAGTTCTTC
-	TRBD1	TRBV5-1	TRBJ1-4	CASSSSGTGNEKLFF	TGCGCCAGCAGCTCATCCGGGACAGGGAATGAAAAACTGTTTTTT
-	-	TRBV27	TRBJ2-1	CASRYRGGSYNEQFF	TGTGCCAGCAGGTACAGGGGAGGCTCCTACAATGAGCAGTTCTTC
-	-	TRBV5-5	TRBJ2-7	CASSLIPGQGTSGPTYEQYF	TGTGCCAGCAGCTTAATCCCGGGACAGGGGACTAGCGGTCCGACCTACGAGCAGTACTTC
-	TRBD1	TRBV2	TRBJ2-5	CASQGQGLQETQYF	TGTGCCAGCCAGGGACAGGGCCTCCAAGAGACCCAGTACTTC
medium-sized	-	TRBV5-4	TRBJ1-1	CASSLAAGNTEAFF	TGTGCCAGCAGCTTGGCTGCAGGCAACACTGAAGCTTTCTTT
-	TRBD2	TRBV2	TRBJ2-7	CASSEQGGPYEQYF	TGTGCCAGCAGTGAACAGGGAGGGCCCTACGAGCAGTACTTC
once	TRBD1	TRBV7-2	TRBJ1-2	CASSLGGTGLGYTF	TGTGCCAGCAGCTTAGGAGGGACAGGGCTTGGCTACACCTTC
few	TRBD1	TRBV28	TRBJ2-5	CASSLFIETGINETQYF	TGTGCCAGCAGTTTATTCATTGAGACAGGGATTAATGAGACCCAGTACTTC
few	-	TRBV5-1	TRBJ2-2	CASSRLETGELFF	TGCGCCAGCAGCAGGTTGGAGACCGGGGAGCTGTTTTTT
-	TRBD2	TRBV29-1	TRBJ2-1	CSVGQSGGSRNEQFF	TGCAGCGTTGGCCAGTCGGGCGGGAGTCGGAATGAGCAGTTCTTC
once	TRBD2	TRBV19	TRBJ2-1	CATKVGGSSYNEQFF	TGTGCCACGAAGGTGGGCGGGAGCTCCTACAATGAGCAGTTCTTC
-	-	TRBV7-2	TRBJ2-5	CASSLDGPAGLQETQYF	TGTGCCAGCAGCTTAGATGGTCCGGCCGGGTTACAAGAGACCCAGTACTTC
-	-	TRBV30	TRBJ1-5	CAWGDGGPQHF	TGTGCCTGGGGGGACGGGGGGCCCCAGCATTTT
-	TRBD2	TRBV6-2/TRBV6-3	TRBJ2-7	CASSYGGRETYEQYF	TGTGCCAGCAGTTATGGCGGGAGGGAAACCTACGAGCAGTACTTC
-	-	TRBV11-1	TRBJ1-5	CASSLNNDQPQHF	TGTGCCAGCAGCTTAAACAACGATCAGCCCCAGCATTTT
-	TRBD1	TRBV28	TRBJ1-6	CATVPGQGVHSPLHF	TGTGCCACCGTCCCGGGACAGGGAGTACATTCACCCCTCCACTTT
-	TRBD2	TRBV5-1	TRBJ2-1	CASSQGLAGESEQFF	TGCGCCAGCAGCCAAGGACTAGCGGGAGAATCCGAGCAGTTCTTC
few	TRBD1	TRBV19	TRBJ2-5	CASSPPTGANKETQYF	TGTGCCAGTAGTCCTCCGACAGGGGCGAATAAAGAGACCCAGTACTTC
-	TRBD1	TRBV10-1	TRBJ1-6	CASSDTRGNSPLHF	TGCGCCAGCAGTGATACCAGGGGGAATTCACCCCTCCACTTT
-	-	TRBV7-8	TRBJ2-5	CASSLDRLETQYF	TGTGCCAGCAGCTTAGATCGTTTGGAGACCCAGTACTTC
-	TRBD1	TRBV25-1	TRBJ2-2	CASGGTGGPGELFF	TGTGCCAGCGGAGGGACAGGCGGTCCCGGGGAGCTGTTTTTT
-	-	TRBV10-3	TRBJ1-6	CAIYNGNNSPLHF	TGTGCCATATACAACGGGAATAATTCACCCCTCCACTTT
once	-	TRBV4-1	TRBJ2-1	CASSQAPPGYNEQFF	TGCGCCAGCAGCCAAGCGCCCCCGGGCTACAATGAGCAGTTCTTC
few	-	TRBV5-1	TRBJ1-1	CASTQTGGNTEAFF	TGCGCCAGCACCCAGACCGGGGGGAACACTGAAGCTTTCTTT